This TCR beta chain was found in a study of T cell repertoires in aging, cancer and after chemotherapy. With 3 bases clipped from V and 6 bases from J, the junction kept 9 bases outside the gene matches. This CDR3 is 16 amino acids long. This clonotype is labeled as medium-sized. Rearranged V-D-J TRB sequences were amplified with a mixed TRB-A/B primer pool. TCRdb passed the multiplex PCR reads through MiXCR, listing each CDR3 protein once. The table shows a few thousand distinct CDR3 sequences, with 20% to 25% occurring only once. TCR beta rearrangements were amplified from peripheral blood genomic DNA.

The chain employs TRBV12-3 or TRBV12-4 and TRBJ2-3; 10 positions match TRBD2. Sequenced material: blood. This sequence originates from a human donor in good health. The donor label of this sample is uncertain. CDR3 sequence: CASSFWSSGSGDTQYF. DNA for the CDR3: TGTGCCAGCAGTTTTTGGTCTAGCGGGAGCGGGGATACGCAGTATTTT.